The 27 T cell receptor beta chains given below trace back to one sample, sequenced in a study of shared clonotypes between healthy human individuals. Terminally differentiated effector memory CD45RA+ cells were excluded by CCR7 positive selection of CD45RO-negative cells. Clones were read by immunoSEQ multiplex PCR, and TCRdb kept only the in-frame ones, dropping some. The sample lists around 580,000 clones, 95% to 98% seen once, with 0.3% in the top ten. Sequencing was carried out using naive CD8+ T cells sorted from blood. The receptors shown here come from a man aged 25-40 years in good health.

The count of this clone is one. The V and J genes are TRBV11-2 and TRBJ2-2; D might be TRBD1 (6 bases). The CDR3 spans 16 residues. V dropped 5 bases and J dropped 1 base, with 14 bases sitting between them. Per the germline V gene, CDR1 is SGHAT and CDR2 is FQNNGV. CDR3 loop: CASSNWATGNTGELFF. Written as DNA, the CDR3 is TGTGCCAGCAGCAATTGGGCGACAGGGAACACCGGGGAGCTGTTTTTT.

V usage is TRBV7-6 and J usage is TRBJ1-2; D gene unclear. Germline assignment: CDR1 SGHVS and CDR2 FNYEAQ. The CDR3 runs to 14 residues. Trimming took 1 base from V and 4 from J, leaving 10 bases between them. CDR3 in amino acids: CASSLGVGSYGYTF. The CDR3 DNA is TGTGCCAGCAGCTTAGGGGTTGGAAGCTATGGCTACACCTTC.

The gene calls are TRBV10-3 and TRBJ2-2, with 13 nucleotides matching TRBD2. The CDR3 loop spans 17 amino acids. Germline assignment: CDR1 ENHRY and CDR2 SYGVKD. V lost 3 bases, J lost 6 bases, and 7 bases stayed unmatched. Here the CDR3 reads CAISDPTSGRFPGELFF. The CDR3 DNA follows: TGTGCCATCAGTGACCCGACTAGCGGGAGGTTTCCCGGGGAGCTGTTTTTT.

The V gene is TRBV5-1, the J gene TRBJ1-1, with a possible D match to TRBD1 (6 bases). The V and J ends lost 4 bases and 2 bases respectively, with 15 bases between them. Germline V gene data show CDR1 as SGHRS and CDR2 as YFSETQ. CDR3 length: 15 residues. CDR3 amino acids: CASSHWGGQNTEAFF. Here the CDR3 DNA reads TGCGCCAGCAGCCACTGGGGGGGACAAAACACTGAAGCTTTCTTT. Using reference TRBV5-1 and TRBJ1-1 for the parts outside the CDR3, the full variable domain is KAGVTQTPRYLIKTRGQQVTLSCSPISGHRSVSWYQQTPGQGLQFLFEYFSETQRNKGNFPGRFSGRQFSNSRSEMNVSTLELGDSALYLCASSHWGGQNTEAFFGQGTRLTVV.

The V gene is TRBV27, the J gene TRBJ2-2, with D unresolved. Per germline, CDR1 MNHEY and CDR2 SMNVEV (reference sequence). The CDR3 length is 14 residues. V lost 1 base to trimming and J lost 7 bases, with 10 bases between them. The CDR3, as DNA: TGTGCCAGCAGTTTATTTAGGACGGGCGGGGAGCTGTTTTTT. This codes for CASSLFRTGGELFF.

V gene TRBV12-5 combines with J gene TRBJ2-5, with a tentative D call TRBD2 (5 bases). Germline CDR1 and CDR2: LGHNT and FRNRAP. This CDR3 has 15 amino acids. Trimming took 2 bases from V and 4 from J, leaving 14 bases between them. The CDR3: CASGLYGGGLETQYF. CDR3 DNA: TGTGCTAGTGGTTTGTACGGCGGAGGCTTAGAGACCCAGTACTTC.

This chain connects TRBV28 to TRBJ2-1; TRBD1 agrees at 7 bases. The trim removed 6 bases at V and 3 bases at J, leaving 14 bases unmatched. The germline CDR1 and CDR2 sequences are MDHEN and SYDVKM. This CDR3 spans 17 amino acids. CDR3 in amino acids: CASSQGQLKPHYNEQFF. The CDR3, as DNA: TGTGCCAGCAGCCAGGGACAGTTGAAGCCCCACTACAATGAGCAGTTCTTC.

The CDR3 loop reads CSGLGGNTEAFF. DNA of the CDR3: TGCAGCGGCCTAGGGGGGAACACTGAAGCTTTCTTT. The V gene is TRBV29-1, the J gene TRBJ1-1; weak D call: TRBD1 (6 bases). CDR3 size: 12 residues. The V gene lost 7 bases and the J gene lost 1 base, with 10 bases spanning the gap. CDR1 SQVTM and CDR2 ANQGSEA come from the germline V gene.

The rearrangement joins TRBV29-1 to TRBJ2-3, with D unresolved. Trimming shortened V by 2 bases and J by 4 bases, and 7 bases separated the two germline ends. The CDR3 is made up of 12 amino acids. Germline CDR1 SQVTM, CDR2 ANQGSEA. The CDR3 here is CSVENVADTQYF. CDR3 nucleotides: TGCAGCGTTGAAAATGTGGCAGATACGCAGTATTTT.

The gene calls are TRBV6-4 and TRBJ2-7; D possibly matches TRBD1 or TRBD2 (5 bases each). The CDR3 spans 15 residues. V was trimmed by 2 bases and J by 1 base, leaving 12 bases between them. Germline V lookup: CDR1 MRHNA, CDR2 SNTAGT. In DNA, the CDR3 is TGTGCCAGCAGTGACGAGGGGCGCAGTTCCTACGAGCAGTACTTC. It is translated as CASSDEGRSSYEQYF.

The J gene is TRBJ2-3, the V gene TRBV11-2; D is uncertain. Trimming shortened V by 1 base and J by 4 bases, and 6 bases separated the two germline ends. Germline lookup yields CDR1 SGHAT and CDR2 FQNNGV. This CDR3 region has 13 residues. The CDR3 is CASSLVASDTQYF. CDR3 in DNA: TGTGCCAGCAGCTTAGTGGCCTCAGATACGCAGTATTTT.

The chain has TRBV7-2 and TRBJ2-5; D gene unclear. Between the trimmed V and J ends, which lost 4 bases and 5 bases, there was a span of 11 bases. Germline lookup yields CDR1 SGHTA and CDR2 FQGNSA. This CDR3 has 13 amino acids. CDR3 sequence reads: CASSSWSEETQYF. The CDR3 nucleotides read TGTGCCAGCAGCTCCTGGTCGGAGGAGACCCAGTACTTC.

The CDR3 region has the DNA TGTGCCAGCAGCCCATGGGACAGGGGTTACGAGCAGTACTTC. It specifies CASSPWDRGYEQYF. The chain couples TRBV9 to TRBJ2-7, with 10 bases lining up with TRBD1. V shed 4 bases and J 4 bases; nucleotides not matched to a gene: 5. This CDR3 spans 14 amino acids. Germline V gene sequence: CDR1 SGDLS, CDR2 YYNGEE.

The CDR3 nucleotides read TGTGCCAGCAGCTTAGTCCCGAGGGAGGGTGAGCAGTTCTTC. Amino acids: CASSLVPREGEQFF. The chain carries TRBV7-6 and TRBJ2-1; TRBD2 matches 7 bases. The trim removed 1 base at V and 9 bases at J, leaving 6 bases unmatched. CDR1 SGHVS and CDR2 FNYEAQ come from the germline V gene. The CDR3 totals 14 residues.

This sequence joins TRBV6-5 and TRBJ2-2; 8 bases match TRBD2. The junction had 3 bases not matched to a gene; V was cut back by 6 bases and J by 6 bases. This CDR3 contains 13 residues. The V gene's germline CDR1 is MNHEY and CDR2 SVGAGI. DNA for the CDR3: TGTGCCAGCAGCCGGGGGGGTCCCGGGGAGCTGTTTTTT. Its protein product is CASSRGGPGELFF.

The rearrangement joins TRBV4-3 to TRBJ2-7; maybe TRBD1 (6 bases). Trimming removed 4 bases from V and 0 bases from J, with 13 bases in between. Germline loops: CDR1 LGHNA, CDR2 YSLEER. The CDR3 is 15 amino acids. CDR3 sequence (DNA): TGCGCCAGCAGCCGGGGGCAGGCCTCCTCCTACGAGCAGTACTTC. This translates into CASSRGQASSYEQYF.

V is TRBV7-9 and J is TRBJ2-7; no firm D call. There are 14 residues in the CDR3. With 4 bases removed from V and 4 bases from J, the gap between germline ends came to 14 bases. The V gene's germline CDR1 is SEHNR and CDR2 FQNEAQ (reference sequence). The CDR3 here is CASSSPTQGYEQYF. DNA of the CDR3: TGTGCCAGCAGCTCGCCGACCCAAGGTTACGAGCAGTACTTC.

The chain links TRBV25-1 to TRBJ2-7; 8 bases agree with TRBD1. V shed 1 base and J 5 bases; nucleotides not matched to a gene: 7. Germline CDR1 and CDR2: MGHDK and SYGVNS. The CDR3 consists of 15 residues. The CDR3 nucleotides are TGTGCCAGCAGTGAATTGGGACAGGCGGAAGACGAGCAGTACTTC. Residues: CASSELGQAEDEQYF.

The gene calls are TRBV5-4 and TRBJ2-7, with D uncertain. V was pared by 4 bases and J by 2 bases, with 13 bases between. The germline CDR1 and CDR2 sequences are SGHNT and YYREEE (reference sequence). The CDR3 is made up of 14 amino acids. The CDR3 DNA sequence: TGTGCCAGCAGCCTCAATCCCGGACCCTACGAGCAGTACTTC. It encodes CASSLNPGPYEQYF. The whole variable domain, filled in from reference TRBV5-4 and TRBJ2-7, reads ETGVTQSPTHLIKTRGQQVTLRCSSQSGHNTVSWYQQALGQGPQFIFQYYREEENGRGNFPPRFSGLQFPNYSSELNVNALELDDSALYLCASSLNPGPYEQYFGPGTRLTVT.

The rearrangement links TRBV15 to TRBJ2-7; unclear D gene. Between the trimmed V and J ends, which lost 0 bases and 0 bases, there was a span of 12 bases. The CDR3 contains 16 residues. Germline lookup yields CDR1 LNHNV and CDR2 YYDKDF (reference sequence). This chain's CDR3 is CATSRDSSQSSYEQYF. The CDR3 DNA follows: TGTGCCACCAGCAGAGACTCTTCACAAAGCTCCTACGAGCAGTACTTC.

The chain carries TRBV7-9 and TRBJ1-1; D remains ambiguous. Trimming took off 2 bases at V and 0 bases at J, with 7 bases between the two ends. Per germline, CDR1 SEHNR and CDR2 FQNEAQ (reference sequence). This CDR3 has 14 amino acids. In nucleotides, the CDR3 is TGTGCCAGCAGCTTACCAGGCTTGAACACTGAAGCTTTCTTT. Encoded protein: CASSLPGLNTEAFF.

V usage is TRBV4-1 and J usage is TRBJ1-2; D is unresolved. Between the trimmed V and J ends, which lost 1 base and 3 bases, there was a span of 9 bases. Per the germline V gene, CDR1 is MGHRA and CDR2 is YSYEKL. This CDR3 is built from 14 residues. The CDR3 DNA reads TGCGCCAGCAGCCAAGTGGCGGGCCACTATGGCTACACCTTC. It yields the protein CASSQVAGHYGYTF.

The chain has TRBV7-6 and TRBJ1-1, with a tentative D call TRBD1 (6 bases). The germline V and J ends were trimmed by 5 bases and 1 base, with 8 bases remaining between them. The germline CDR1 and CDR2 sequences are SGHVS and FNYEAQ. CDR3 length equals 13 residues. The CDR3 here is CASSQGQNTEAFF. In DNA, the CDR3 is TGTGCCAGCAGCCAGGGACAGAACACTGAAGCTTTCTTT. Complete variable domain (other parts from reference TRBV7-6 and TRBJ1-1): GAGVSQSPRYKVTKRGQDVALRCDPISGHVSLYWYRQALGQGPEFLTYFNYEAQQDKSGLPNDRFSAERPEGSISTLTIQRTEQRDSAMYRCASSQGQNTEAFFGQGTRLTVV.

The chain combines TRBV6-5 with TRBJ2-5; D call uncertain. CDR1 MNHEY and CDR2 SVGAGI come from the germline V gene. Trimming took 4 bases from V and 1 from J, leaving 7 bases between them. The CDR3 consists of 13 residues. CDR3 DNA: TGTGCCAGCAGTTTTGATCCCCAAGAGACCCAGTACTTC. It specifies CASSFDPQETQYF.

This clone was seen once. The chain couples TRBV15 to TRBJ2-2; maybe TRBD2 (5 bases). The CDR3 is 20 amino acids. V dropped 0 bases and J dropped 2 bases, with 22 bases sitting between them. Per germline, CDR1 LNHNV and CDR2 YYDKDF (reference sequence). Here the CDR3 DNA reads TGTGCCACCAGCAGAGAGGGCAGGCTGACCCCGAGGGCCAACACCGGGGAGCTGTTTTTT. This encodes CATSREGRLTPRANTGELFF.

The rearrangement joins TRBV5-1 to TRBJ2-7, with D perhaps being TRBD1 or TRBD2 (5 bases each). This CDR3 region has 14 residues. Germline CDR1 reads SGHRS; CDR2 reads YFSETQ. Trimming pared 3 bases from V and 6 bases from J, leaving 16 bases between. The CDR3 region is CASSYSPGAFEQYF. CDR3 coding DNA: TGCGCCAGCAGCTACTCCCCCGGGGCTTTCGAGCAGTACTTC.

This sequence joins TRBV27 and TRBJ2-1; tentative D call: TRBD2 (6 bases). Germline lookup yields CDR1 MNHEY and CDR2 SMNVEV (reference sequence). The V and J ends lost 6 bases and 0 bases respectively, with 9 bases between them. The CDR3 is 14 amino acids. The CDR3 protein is CASREGLSYNEQFF. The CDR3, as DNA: TGTGCCAGCAGGGAGGGGCTCTCCTACAATGAGCAGTTCTTC.